This note documents a single T cell receptor beta chain sequence. This sample was included in a study of blood T cell repertoires in COVID-19. Study in general: Sources were T cells, B-cell-depleted T cells, or PBMCs; the material itself was cDNA or gDNA.

Only in-frame clones appear in the TCRdb table, and some are missing; sequencing was by immunoSEQ multiplex PCR. The table lists 400,000 to 550,000 clones, 80% to 90% of them singletons. The TCR sequence derives from a young woman with acute or convalescent COVID-19. Source material: peripheral blood.

Written as DNA, the CDR3 is TGTGCCAGCAGTTCGACAGGGGGAACCTACAATGAGCAGTTCTTC. It codes for CASSSTGGTYNEQFF. This chain uses TRBV5-4 with TRBJ2-1; 9 bases align to TRBD1. CDR3 length equals 15 residues. The ends lost 5 bases at V and 2 bases at J; junction bases unmatched: 5. Germline V lookup: CDR1 SGHNT, CDR2 YYREEE (reference sequence). The complete variable domain, with remaining parts taken from reference TRBV5-4 and TRBJ2-1, reads ETGVTQSPTHLIKTRGQQVTLRCSSQSGHNTVSWYQQALGQGPQFIFQYYREEENGRGNFPPRFSGLQFPNYSSELNVNALELDDSALYLCASSSTGGTYNEQFFGPGTRLTVL.